This entry features one T cell receptor (beta chain) sequence. The germline V gene has CDR1 SQVTM and CDR2 ANQGSEA. The CDR3 length is 13 residues. The ends were cut back, 2 bases at V and 8 bases at J, with 12 bases in the middle. This entry belongs to a study of blood T cells in healthy people across ages. PCR was performed a second time for roughly 7 to 12 cycles using a sample-barcoded 5' primer and a J-beta primer mix. From the 5' RACE reads, TCRdb called clonotypes with MiXCR, one entry per CDR3 protein. Of about 1.4 million distinct CDR3 sequences in the sample, around 55% were seen once. This TCR was sampled from a man between 18 and 35 years old in good health. The gene calls are TRBV29-1 and TRBJ1-4, with D unresolved. Sequences were obtained from blood. CDR3 nucleotide sequence: TGCAGCGTTGAAAAGAGGGCCGGCGAAAAACTGTTTTTT. As protein: CSVEKRAGEKLFF.